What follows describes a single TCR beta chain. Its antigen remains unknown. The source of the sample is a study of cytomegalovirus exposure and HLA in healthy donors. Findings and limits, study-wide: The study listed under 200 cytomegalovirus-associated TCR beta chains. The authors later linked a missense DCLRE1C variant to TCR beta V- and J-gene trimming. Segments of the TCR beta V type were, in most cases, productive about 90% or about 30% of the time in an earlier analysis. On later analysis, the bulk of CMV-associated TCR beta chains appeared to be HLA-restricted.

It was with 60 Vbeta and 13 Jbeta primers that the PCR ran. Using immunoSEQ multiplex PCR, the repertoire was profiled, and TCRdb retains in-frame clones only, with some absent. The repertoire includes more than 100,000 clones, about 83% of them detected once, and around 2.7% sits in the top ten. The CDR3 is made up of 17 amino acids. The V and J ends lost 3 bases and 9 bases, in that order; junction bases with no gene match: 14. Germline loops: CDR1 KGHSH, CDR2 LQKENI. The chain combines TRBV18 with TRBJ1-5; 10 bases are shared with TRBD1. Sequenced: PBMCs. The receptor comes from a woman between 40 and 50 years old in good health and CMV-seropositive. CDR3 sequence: CASSPIIRTGGLGPQHF. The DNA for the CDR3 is TGTGCCAGCTCACCTATCATAAGGACAGGGGGATTGGGGCCCCAGCATTTT.